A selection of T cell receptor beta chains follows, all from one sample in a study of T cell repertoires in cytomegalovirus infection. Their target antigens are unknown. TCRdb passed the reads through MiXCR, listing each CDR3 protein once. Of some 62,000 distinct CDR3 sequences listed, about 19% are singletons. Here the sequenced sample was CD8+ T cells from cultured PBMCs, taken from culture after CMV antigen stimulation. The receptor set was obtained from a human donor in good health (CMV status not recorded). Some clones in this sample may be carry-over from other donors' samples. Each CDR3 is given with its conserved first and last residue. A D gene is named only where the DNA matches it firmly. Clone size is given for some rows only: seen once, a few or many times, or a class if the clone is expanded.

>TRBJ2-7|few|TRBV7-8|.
TGTGCCAGCAGCTTATCCCTTTCGGGGCGGGGGCCCTACGAGCAGTACTTC
CASSLSLSGRGPYEQYF
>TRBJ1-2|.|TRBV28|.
TGTGCCAGCAGGGCGGGGGACTATGGCTACACCTTC
CASRAGDYGYTF
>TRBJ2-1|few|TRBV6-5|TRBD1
TGTGCCAGCAGACGAGGGGGCACAAACCACAATGAGCAGTTCTTC
CASRRGGTNHNEQFF
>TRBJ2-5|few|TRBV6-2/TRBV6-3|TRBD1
TGTGCCAGCAGTTGGACAGGGAACCAAGAGACCCAGTACTTC
CASSWTGNQETQYF
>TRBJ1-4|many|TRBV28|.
TGTGCCAGCAGTTCCCTGGAGGGGTTGAATGAAAAACTGTTTTTT
CASSSLEGLNEKLFF
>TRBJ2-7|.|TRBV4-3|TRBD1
TGCGCCAGCAGCCAAGAACTATTATCTCTGGACAGGGCGTTCCGATACGAGCAGTACTTC
CASSQELLSLDRAFRYEQYF
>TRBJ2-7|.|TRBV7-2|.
TGTGCCAGCAGCTTATCCTATGACAGGATAAGGAACGAGCAGTACTTC
CASSLSYDRIRNEQYF
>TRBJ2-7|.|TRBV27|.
TGTGCCAGCAGTTTTGCCAGGGGCAACGAGCAGTACTTC
CASSFARGNEQYF
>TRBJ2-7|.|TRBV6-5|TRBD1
TGTGCCAGCAGATGGGGCACAGGGGGGAGAGAGCAGTACTTC
CASRWGTGGREQYF
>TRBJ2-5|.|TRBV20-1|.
TGCAGTGCTAGCTCCCCGCCGTCAAGCCAAGAGACCCAGTACTTC
CSASSPPSSQETQYF
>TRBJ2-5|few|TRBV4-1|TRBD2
TGCGCCAGCAGCCGAACACCGGGACTAGCGGATCCCCCACCATACTTC
CASSRTPGLADPPPYF
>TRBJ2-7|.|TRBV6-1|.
TGTGCCAGCAGTGAAATCGTGGGGGGGGCAGGTCAGTCCTACGAGCAGTACTTC
CASSEIVGGAGQSYEQYF
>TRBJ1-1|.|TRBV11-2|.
TGTGCCAGCAGCTTAGGCCCAGGGACTGAAGCTTTCTTT
CASSLGPGTEAFF
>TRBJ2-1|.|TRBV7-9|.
TGTGCCAGCAGCTTAGGGGGCCTTAATGAGCAGTTCTTC
CASSLGGLNEQFF
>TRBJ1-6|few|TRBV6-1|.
TGTGCCAGCAGTGAAGGGCCGGGAGTGAATTCACCCCTCCACTTT
CASSEGPGVNSPLHF
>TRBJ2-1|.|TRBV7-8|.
TGTGCCAGCAGCTTAGACTACTCCTACAATGAGCAGTTCTTC
CASSLDYSYNEQFF
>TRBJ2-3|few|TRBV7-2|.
TGTGCCAGCAGCTTCAGTCGCACAGATACGCAGTATTTT
CASSFSRTDTQYF
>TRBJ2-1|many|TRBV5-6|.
TGTGCCAGCAGCTCCGCTGGAGCGGAACCCTACAATGAGCAGTTCTTC
CASSSAGAEPYNEQFF
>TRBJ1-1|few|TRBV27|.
TGTGCCAGCAGTTTACCCGGGATTGAAGCTTTCTTT
CASSLPGIEAFF
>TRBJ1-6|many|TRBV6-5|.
TGTGCCAGCAGTTACCGCTTATATAATTCACCCCTCCACTTT
CASSYRLYNSPLHF
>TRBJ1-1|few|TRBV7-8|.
TGTGCCAGCAGCTACGAGGGGGGAACTTACACTGAAGCTTTCTTT
CASSYEGGTYTEAFF
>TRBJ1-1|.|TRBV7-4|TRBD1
TGTGCTAGCAGCTTAGTAGGCCCCAGGACAGGGGAGAACACTGAAGCTTTCTTT
CASSLVGPRTGENTEAFF
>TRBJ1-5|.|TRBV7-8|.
TGTGCCAGCAGCTTAGCACAGGGAAGCAATCAGCCCCAGCATTTT
CASSLAQGSNQPQHF